Shown below are 6 T cell receptor beta chains from a single sample sequenced in a study of CD8 T cells in ankylosing spondylitis. MiXCR was run by TCRdb on the 5' RACE reads, yielding one entry per CDR3 protein. The sample records under 200,000 distinct CDR3 sequences, approximately 9.9% being singletons. Sequenced material: blood, either unsorted or a sorted T cell fraction (not recorded which). The origin of the receptors is a female donor with ankylosing spondylitis or in good health (not recorded which).

This clonotype has just a few counts. V usage is TRBV6-1 and J usage is TRBJ2-1; TRBD1 might be the D (6 bases). Germline loops: CDR1 MNHNS, CDR2 SASEGT. The V and J ends lost 4 bases and 4 bases respectively, with 14 bases between them. CDR3 length: 15 amino acids. As DNA, the CDR3 is TGTGCCAGCAGTGCAGCCCGGACAGTTTACAATGAGCAGTTCTTC. It is translated as CASSAARTVYNEQFF.

The CDR3 nucleotides are TGTGCCAGCACCCTACAGGGGAACTATGGCTACACCTTC. It translates to CASTLQGNYGYTF. The J gene is TRBJ1-2, the V gene TRBV28, with 7 nucleotides matching TRBD1. The CDR3 spans 13 residues. Germline V lookup: CDR1 MDHEN, CDR2 SYDVKM. After removal of 7 bases from V and 2 bases from J, the junction contained 4 bases not matched to a gene.

This clonotype was seen a few times. The rearrangement links TRBV7-9 to TRBJ2-7; D call uncertain. The germline CDR1 and CDR2 sequences are SEHNR and FQNEAQ (reference sequence). This CDR3 is built from 11 residues. The V and J ends lost 3 bases and 6 bases respectively, with 6 bases between them. In DNA form, the CDR3 reads TGTGCCAGCAGCTTCGTGGGCGAGCAGTACTTC. Its translation: CASSFVGEQYF.

This chain uses TRBV28 with TRBJ2-1, with TRBD2 identical over 7 bases. The trim removed 3 bases at V and 6 bases at J, leaving 2 bases unmatched. This CDR3 comprises 13 residues. In germline, CDR1 is MDHEN, CDR2 SYDVKM. The CDR3 protein is CASSFRLANEQFF. As DNA, the CDR3 is TGTGCCAGCAGTTTCCGACTAGCCAATGAGCAGTTCTTC.

This clonotype was recorded many times. This chain connects TRBV7-9 to TRBJ2-3, with D unclear. CDR3 length: 13 amino acids. V shed 3 bases and J shed 4 bases, with 8 bases lying between them. Germline V gene sequence: CDR1 SEHNR, CDR2 FQNEAQ (reference sequence). CDR3 residues: CASSFDSSDTQYF. The CDR3 DNA is TGTGCCAGCAGCTTCGACTCCTCAGATACGCAGTATTTT.

The CDR3: CASNMIVWDRELGRYGYTF. The CDR3 bases are TGTGCCAGCAACATGATTGTCTGGGACAGGGAACTAGGACGCTATGGCTACACCTTC. The chain joins TRBV6-4 to TRBJ1-2; 9 bases match TRBD1. The trim removed 7 bases at V and 4 bases at J, leaving 22 bases unmatched. The V gene's germline CDR1 is MRHNA and CDR2 SNTAGT. The CDR3 loop spans 19 amino acids.